These T cell receptor beta chains were read from a single sample in a study of T cell responses to AZD1222 COVID-19 vaccine. Only in-frame clones appear in the TCRdb table, and some are missing; sequencing was by immunoSEQ multiplex PCR. The data hold roughly 150,000 clones, with approximately 89% observed a single time. The sequencing here drew on peripheral blood, taken 28 days after the second AZD1222 dose. The receptors come from an adult who received the AZD1222 COVID-19 vaccine. Each CDR3 is given with its conserved first and last residue. A D gene is named only where the DNA matches it firmly. Part of the rows lack a size; the others show once, few, many or a class for expanded clones.

V: TRBV6-5
D: -
size: -
J: TRBJ2-7
DNA: TGTGCCAGCAGTTACGGGGCAGGGTCCTTCTACGAGCAGTACTTC
CDR3: CASSYGAGSFYEQYF

V: TRBV27
D: -
size: -
J: TRBJ1-5
DNA: TGTGCCAGCAGTACCCCCCACAGGCCGAGTAGCAATCAGCCCCAGCATTTT
CDR3: CASSTPHRPSSNQPQHF

V: TRBV4-1
D: TRBD2
size: once
J: TRBJ2-7
DNA: TGCGCCAGCTCCCAATATGGGGGGGACTACGAGCAGTACTTC
CDR3: CASSQYGGDYEQYF

V: TRBV29-1
D: TRBD1
size: once
J: TRBJ2-1
DNA: TGCAGCGTTCCCCGACAGGGGGCCTACAATGAGCAGTTCTTC
CDR3: CSVPRQGAYNEQFF

V: TRBV13
D: TRBD2
size: -
J: TRBJ2-2
DNA: TGTGCCAGCAGCCCCGGACTAGCGGGGGGGCCTCGCACCGGGGAGCTGTTTTTT
CDR3: CASSPGLAGGPRTGELFF

V: TRBV2
D: -
size: -
J: TRBJ2-7
DNA: TGTGCCAGCAGTGTCGACACGGTGGGGGAGCAGTACTTC
CDR3: CASSVDTVGEQYF

V: TRBV5-1
D: -
size: -
J: TRBJ1-4
DNA: TGCGCCAGCAGCTTGTCTGGAAAAACTAATGAAAAACTGTTTTTT
CDR3: CASSLSGKTNEKLFF

V: TRBV15
D: -
size: -
J: TRBJ1-3
DNA: TGTGCCACCAGCAGAGATAGGAGGGACCTCTCTGGAAACACCATATATTTT
CDR3: CATSRDRRDLSGNTIYF

V: TRBV6-4
D: -
size: -
J: TRBJ2-1
DNA: TGTGCCAGCACCCCCCCGAATGAGCAGTTCTTC
CDR3: CASTPPNEQFF

V: TRBV5-4
D: -
size: -
J: TRBJ1-6
DNA: TGTGCCAGCAGCCCTCATAGCTCCTATAATTCACCCCTCCACTTT
CDR3: CASSPHSSYNSPLHF

V: TRBV12-3/TRBV12-4
D: -
size: once
J: TRBJ1-2
DNA: TGTGCCAGCAGTTTATACTATGGCTACACCTTC
CDR3: CASSLYYGYTF

V: TRBV3-1/TRBV3-2
D: TRBD1
size: once
J: TRBJ2-7
DNA: TGTGCCAGCAGCCAAGGTGGGACAGGGAACTACGAGCAGTACTTC
CDR3: CASSQGGTGNYEQYF

V: TRBV6-2/TRBV6-3
D: TRBD1
size: -
J: TRBJ1-1
DNA: TGTGCCAGCAGTACACCAGGGGGGTCTGAAGCTTTCTTT
CDR3: CASSTPGGSEAFF

V: TRBV29-1
D: TRBD1
size: once
J: TRBJ2-7
DNA: TGCAGCGTAATGTTGGGCTTACGACAGGGTAAAATCTACGAGCAGTACTTC
CDR3: CSVMLGLRQGKIYEQYF

V: TRBV10-3
D: TRBD1
size: -
J: TRBJ2-5
DNA: TGTGCCATCAGTATAGGACAGGGGGCTTGGGAGACCCAGTACTTC
CDR3: CAISIGQGAWETQYF

V: TRBV20-1
D: -
size: -
J: TRBJ2-7
DNA: TGCAGTGCTAGTGCTCCGAGGCTCGGACAGCCCTACGAGCAGTACTTC
CDR3: CSASAPRLGQPYEQYF

V: TRBV19
D: TRBD2
size: -
J: TRBJ2-1
DNA: TGTGCCAGTAGTATGCGACTAGCGGGGATAGACAATGAGCAGTTCTTC
CDR3: CASSMRLAGIDNEQFF

V: TRBV11-2
D: -
size: -
J: TRBJ2-6
DNA: TGTGCCAGCAGCGCCCCAGGGGAGTTTTTGTCTGGGGCCAACGTCCTGACTTTC
CDR3: CASSAPGEFLSGANVLTF

V: TRBV18
D: -
size: -
J: TRBJ1-5
DNA: TGTGCCAGCTCACCGGTCCAAGCCAGCAATCAGCCCCAGCATTTT
CDR3: CASSPVQASNQPQHF

V: TRBV9
D: -
size: -
J: TRBJ2-3
DNA: TGTGCCAGCACCCTCTTCGGGTCTAGCACAGATACGCAGTATTTT
CDR3: CASTLFGSSTDTQYF

V: TRBV9
D: -
size: -
J: TRBJ2-1
DNA: TGTGCCAGCAGCGTAGCCCAGGGGTCGGAGAATGAGCAGTTCTTC
CDR3: CASSVAQGSENEQFF

V: TRBV16
D: -
size: -
J: TRBJ1-5
DNA: TGTGCCAGCAGCCACAATCGAGTCAGCGATAGCAATCAGCCCCAGCATTTT
CDR3: CASSHNRVSDSNQPQHF

V: TRBV10-1
D: -
size: once
J: TRBJ1-1
DNA: TGCGCCAGGGGAAGAGGCACTGAAGCTTTCTTT
CDR3: CARGRGTEAFF

V: TRBV3-1/TRBV3-2
D: -
size: -
J: TRBJ2-1
DNA: TGTGCCAGCAGCCAAGTAATAAGTTACAATGAGCAGTTCTTC
CDR3: CASSQVISYNEQFF

V: TRBV19
D: -
size: -
J: TRBJ1-1
DNA: TGTGCCAGTACCTTCTTAATGAACACTGAAGCTTTCTTT
CDR3: CASTFLMNTEAFF

V: TRBV29-1
D: TRBD2
size: -
J: TRBJ2-1
DNA: TGCAGCGTTGAAGGGGCGGCTAGCGGGGACAATGAGCAGTTCTTC
CDR3: CSVEGAASGDNEQFF

V: TRBV11-1
D: TRBD1
size: -
J: TRBJ1-1
DNA: TGTGCCAGCAGCCTAAATCCCGGACAGGGGGCCACTGAAGCTTTCTTT
CDR3: CASSLNPGQGATEAFF

V: TRBV6-5
D: TRBD1
size: -
J: TRBJ1-6
DNA: TGTGCCAGCACGGGGACAGGGGGTCTTAATTCACCCCTCCACTTT
CDR3: CASTGTGGLNSPLHF

V: TRBV4-3
D: TRBD2
size: -
J: TRBJ2-1
DNA: TGCGCCAGCAGCCAAGATCGGGAGAGCCTAGCGGGGGACAATGAGCAGTTCTTC
CDR3: CASSQDRESLAGDNEQFF

V: TRBV7-3
D: -
size: few
J: TRBJ2-5
DNA: TGTGCCAGCAGCCCCAGGGGTGGACATTACTCCCAAGAGACCCAGTACTTC
CDR3: CASSPRGGHYSQETQYF

V: TRBV3-1/TRBV3-2
D: TRBD2
size: -
J: TRBJ2-1
DNA: TGTGCCAGCAGCCAAGAGGTAGCGGGACTTAGCTATGAGCAGTTCTTC
CDR3: CASSQEVAGLSYEQFF

V: TRBV10-3
D: -
size: few
J: TRBJ1-6
DNA: TGTGCCATCAGAGACAGTCAGGGCTCACCCCTCCACTTT
CDR3: CAIRDSQGSPLHF

V: TRBV3-1/TRBV3-2
D: -
size: -
J: TRBJ2-6
DNA: TGTGCCAGCAGCCCGGACAGCTCTGGGGCCAACGTCCTGACTTTC
CDR3: CASSPDSSGANVLTF

V: TRBV2
D: -
size: -
J: TRBJ2-2
DNA: TGTGCCACCATGGGAGCCGCTTACACCGGGGAGCTGTTTTTT
CDR3: CATMGAAYTGELFF

V: TRBV21-1
D: -
size: -
J: TRBJ2-7
DNA: TGTGCCAGCAACCACGGACTAGACTACGAGCAGTACTTC
CDR3: CASNHGLDYEQYF

V: TRBV6-2/TRBV6-3
D: -
size: few
J: TRBJ2-5
DNA: TGTGCCAGCAGTTGGGGGAGAAGGGGGACCCAGTACTTC
CDR3: CASSWGRRGTQYF

V: TRBV5-4
D: TRBD1
size: -
J: TRBJ1-1
DNA: TGTGCCAGCAGCCCCGACAGGGAAAGCAGAACTGAAGCTTTCTTT
CDR3: CASSPDRESRTEAFF

V: TRBV5-1
D: -
size: -
J: TRBJ1-4
DNA: TGCGCCAGCAGCCCTGAGGGAAATGGAAAACTGTTTTTT
CDR3: CASSPEGNGKLFF

V: TRBV7-3
D: -
size: -
J: TRBJ2-3
DNA: TGTGCCAGCAGCTCTAACCCCGGCGGTCGGTCGCCAGATACGCAGTATTTT
CDR3: CASSSNPGGRSPDTQYF

V: TRBV18
D: TRBD1
size: -
J: TRBJ2-7
DNA: TGTGCCAGCTCACAGGGACAGGGGTACGAGCAGTACTTC
CDR3: CASSQGQGYEQYF

V: TRBV19
D: TRBD2
size: -
J: TRBJ2-3
DNA: TGTGCCAGTAGTATGGGGACTAGCGGGAGGGCACCCACAGATACGCAGTATTTT
CDR3: CASSMGTSGRAPTDTQYF

V: TRBV19
D: -
size: once
J: TRBJ2-1
DNA: TGTGCCAGTAGTATAGCGGGACCTACCTACAATGAGCAGTTCTTC
CDR3: CASSIAGPTYNEQFF

V: TRBV5-1
D: TRBD2
size: few
J: TRBJ2-1
DNA: TGCGCCAGCAGCAGGGAACCGGGACTAGCGGGCAATGAGCAGTTCTTC
CDR3: CASSREPGLAGNEQFF

V: TRBV2
D: TRBD1
size: -
J: TRBJ1-2
DNA: TGTGCCAGCTTGGACAGGGCGAACTATGGCTACACCTTC
CDR3: CASLDRANYGYTF

V: TRBV5-4
D: TRBD1
size: once
J: TRBJ2-5
DNA: TGTGCCAGCAGCCAGGGACAGGGGGCTACAAAAGAGACCCAGTACTTC
CDR3: CASSQGQGATKETQYF

V: TRBV29-1
D: -
size: -
J: TRBJ2-2
DNA: TGCAGCGTTATGGGGCCCGCCGGGACCGGGGAGCTGTTTTTT
CDR3: CSVMGPAGTGELFF

V: TRBV29-1
D: -
size: -
J: TRBJ2-7
DNA: TGCAGCGTGGCCCAGAACTCCGCCTACGAGCAGTACTTC
CDR3: CSVAQNSAYEQYF

V: TRBV24-1
D: TRBD2
size: -
J: TRBJ2-3
DNA: TGTGCCACCAGTGATCCTCGACCTGGGGGGGGATCCGCAGATACGCAGTATTTT
CDR3: CATSDPRPGGGSADTQYF

V: TRBV15
D: TRBD1
size: -
J: TRBJ1-5
DNA: TGTGCCACCAGCATCGGGACAGGTAGCAATCAGCCCCAGCATTTT
CDR3: CATSIGTGSNQPQHF

V: TRBV7-8
D: -
size: -
J: TRBJ1-3
DNA: TGTGCCAGCAGCTCGATTGGGACACGGCTCTCTGGAAACACCATATATTTT
CDR3: CASSSIGTRLSGNTIYF

V: TRBV5-5
D: -
size: -
J: TRBJ1-4
DNA: TGTGCCAGCAGCTTGGAAGGGCAAATTAATGAAAAACTGTTTTTT
CDR3: CASSLEGQINEKLFF

V: TRBV18
D: -
size: -
J: TRBJ1-2
DNA: TGTGCCAGCTCAACGGGCGCTAACTATGGCTACACCTTC
CDR3: CASSTGANYGYTF

V: TRBV6-2/TRBV6-3
D: -
size: -
J: TRBJ2-3
DNA: TGTGCCAGCAGTTATAACCAGTTGGAAATCGGCGGGTTTAGCACAGATACGCAGTATTTT
CDR3: CASSYNQLEIGGFSTDTQYF

V: TRBV27
D: -
size: -
J: TRBJ2-5
DNA: TGTGCCAGCAGTTTATTGGCGGGTGGGGAGCAGTACTTC
CDR3: CASSLLAGGEQYF

V: TRBV29-1
D: -
size: -
J: TRBJ1-2
DNA: TGCAGCGTTGAAGGGTCAGGCTACACCTTC
CDR3: CSVEGSGYTF

V: TRBV29-1
D: -
size: -
J: TRBJ2-5
DNA: TGCAGCGTTGATCAGGGGAGCGGAGAGACCCAGTACTTC
CDR3: CSVDQGSGETQYF

V: TRBV4-2
D: -
size: -
J: TRBJ1-6
DNA: TGTGCCAGCAGCCAAGAACTGAGGGCAGGGGCTACCAATTCACCCCTCCACTTT
CDR3: CASSQELRAGATNSPLHF

V: TRBV7-2
D: TRBD2
size: -
J: TRBJ2-5
DNA: TGTGCCAGCAACCACCAGAGGACTAGCGGGGGGACCCAGTACTTC
CDR3: CASNHQRTSGGTQYF

V: TRBV4-2
D: -
size: -
J: TRBJ1-1
DNA: TGTGCCAGCAGCCAAGCTGGGGAGATGAACACTGAAGCTTTCTTT
CDR3: CASSQAGEMNTEAFF